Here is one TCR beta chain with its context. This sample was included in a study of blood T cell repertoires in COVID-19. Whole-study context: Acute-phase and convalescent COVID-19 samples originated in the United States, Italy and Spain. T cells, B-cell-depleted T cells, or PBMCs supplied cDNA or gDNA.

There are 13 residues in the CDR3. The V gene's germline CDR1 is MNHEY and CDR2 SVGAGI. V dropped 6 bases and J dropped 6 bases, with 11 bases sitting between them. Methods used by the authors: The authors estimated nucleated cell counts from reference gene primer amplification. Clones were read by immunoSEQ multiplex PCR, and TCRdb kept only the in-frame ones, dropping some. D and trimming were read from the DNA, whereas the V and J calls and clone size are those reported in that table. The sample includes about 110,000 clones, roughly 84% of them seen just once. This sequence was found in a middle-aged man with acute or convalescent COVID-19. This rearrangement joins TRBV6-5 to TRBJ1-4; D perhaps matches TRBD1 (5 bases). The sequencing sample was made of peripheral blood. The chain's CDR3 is CASRWGVDEKLFF. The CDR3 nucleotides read TGTGCCAGCAGGTGGGGGGTAGATGAAAAACTGTTTTTT.